These 20 T cell receptor beta chains were all obtained from the same sample, sequenced in a study of Ad26.COV2.S vaccination and SARS-CoV-2 variants. Described treatment: some 20 received Ad26.COV2.S at low or high dose, single or two shots; several received placebo; per-sample allocation not given. Samples analyzed were those drawn on day 63 after the first vaccine or placebo injection. Clones were sequenced by immunoSEQ multiplex PCR, and TCRdb holds only the in-frame ones, with some missing. The data hold 350,000 to 500,000 clones, with 90% observed a single time. The input for sequencing was peripheral blood, taken in a trial of Ad26.COV2.S vaccine versus placebo. The receptors shown here come from a person between 18 and 60 years old who received the Ad26.COV2.S COVID-19 vaccine or a placebo.

This clone was counted a single time. This rearrangement joins TRBV27 to TRBJ2-7; possible D gene TRBD2, 6 bases. V was shortened by 0 bases and J by 2 bases, with 11 bases between the two germline ends. Germline V gene sequence: CDR1 MNHEY, CDR2 SMNVEV (reference sequence). The CDR3 runs to 15 residues. CDR3 residues: CASSLSGLAPYEQYF. In nucleotides, the CDR3 is TGTGCCAGCAGTTTATCGGGGCTAGCGCCCTACGAGCAGTACTTC.

This chain links TRBV27 with TRBJ1-5; D call uncertain. The CDR3 is 13 residues long. The V and J ends lost 3 bases and 6 bases respectively, with 9 bases between them. Germline V gene data show CDR1 as MNHEY and CDR2 as SMNVEV (reference sequence). CDR3 nucleotide sequence: TGTGCCAGCAGTTTCGGGGAACGTCAGCCCCAGCATTTT. Translation gives CASSFGERQPQHF.

The chain combines TRBV7-2 with TRBJ2-5, with 8 bases lining up with TRBD2. Germline assignment: CDR1 SGHTA and CDR2 FQGNSA. CDR3 length: 16 amino acids. V was clipped by 1 base and J by 2 bases; unmatched bases: 6. CDR3 residues: CASSLVAGYLQETQYF. The CDR3 nucleotides are TGTGCCAGCAGCTTAGTAGCGGGATATCTTCAAGAGACCCAGTACTTC.

The chain couples TRBV6-2 or TRBV6-3 to TRBJ2-7; 9 bases map to TRBD2. J lost 2 bases, V lost 4 bases, and 12 bases had no gene match. Germline V gives CDR1 MNHEY, CDR2 SVGEGT. This CDR3 has 17 amino acids. The DNA of the CDR3 is TGTGCCAGCAGTTTTCGGCGGGAGGGCCTCGCTACCTACGAGCAGTACTTC. It encodes CASSFRREGLATYEQYF.

This clone was recorded a few times. The chain links TRBV28 to TRBJ2-7, with D tentatively TRBD1 or TRBD2 (5 bases each). Germline CDR1 and CDR2: MDHEN and SYDVKM. This CDR3 comprises 15 residues. The V end was cut by 5 bases, the J end by 4 bases, with 18 bases between. The CDR3 spells CASSRGLGTTYEQYF. CDR3 coding DNA: TGTGCCAGCAGTCGAGGGTTAGGGACCACTTACGAGCAGTACTTC.

As DNA, the CDR3 is TGTGCCAGCAGCTTGGGAGGACAGGGGCTCACCGGGGAGCTGTTTTTT. Translating gives CASSLGGQGLTGELFF. The chain links TRBV5-8 to TRBJ2-2; TRBD1 matches 9 bases. This CDR3 comprises 16 residues. Trimming at V came to 0 bases and at J to 4 bases, leaving 4 bases not matched to a gene. The germline V gene has CDR1 SGHTS and CDR2 YDEGEE.

The rearrangement uses TRBV11-1 and TRBJ2-7; D perhaps matches TRBD2 (6 bases). The length of the CDR3 is 13 residues. Trimming removed 3 bases from V and 3 bases from J, with 9 bases in between. CDR1 and CDR2 (germline): SGHAT, FQDESV (reference sequence). Here the CDR3 reads CASSFGLIYEQYF. The CDR3 nucleotides read TGTGCCAGCAGCTTCGGACTAATCTACGAGCAGTACTTC.

The rearrangement joins TRBV11-2 to TRBJ2-1; D might be TRBD1 or TRBD2, each matching 5 bases. The CDR3 extends over 20 amino acids. V was shortened by 0 bases and J by 0 bases, with 21 bases between the two germline ends. Germline CDR1 and CDR2: SGHAT and FQNNGV. Here the CDR3 DNA reads TGTGCCAGCAGCTTAGAGAGGGGTTGGCGCGCCGCTAGCTCCTACAATGAGCAGTTCTTC. It specifies CASSLERGWRAASSYNEQFF.

The genes are TRBV7-6 and TRBJ2-1; no reliable D call. Per the germline V gene, CDR1 is SGHVS and CDR2 is FNYEAQ. The CDR3 contains 16 residues. V was cut by 5 bases and J by 2 bases, with 16 bases left in between. This CDR3 is CASSLRLWGTYNEQFF. The CDR3 DNA follows: TGTGCCAGCAGCCTTCGTTTGTGGGGAACCTACAATGAGCAGTTCTTC.

This clone has a handful of counts. V and J are TRBV27 and TRBJ2-1; 9 bases map to TRBD1. Losses at the gene ends were 3 bases for V and 5 bases for J; bases not matched to a gene: 8. The germline gives CDR1 MNHEY, CDR2 SMNVEV (reference sequence). This CDR3 is 16 amino acids long. The CDR3 nucleotides are TGTGCCAGCAGTTTTTTCGGGACAGGGAAGAACAATGAGCAGTTCTTC. Its protein is CASSFFGTGKNNEQFF.

The chain is built from TRBV6-6 and TRBJ1-5; D perhaps matches TRBD1 (5 bases). V lost 8 bases, J lost 1 base, and 6 bases lay in between. Germline CDR1 MNHNY, CDR2 SVGAGI (reference sequence). The CDR3 is made up of 12 amino acids. The CDR3 DNA follows: TGTGCCAGCCGGGACAGCAATCAGCCCCAGCATTTT. Its translation is CASRDSNQPQHF.

This chain links TRBV6-2 or TRBV6-3 with TRBJ2-3; either TRBD1 or TRBD2 may fit D (5 bases each). V lost 6 bases to trimming and J lost 5 bases, with 24 bases between them. Germline-derived CDR1 and CDR2 are MNHEY and SVGEGT. The CDR3 extends over 17 amino acids. The CDR3, as DNA: TGTGCCAGCAGCCACTATTGGGGGAGTAGGGGCAGAGATACGCAGTATTTT. This sequence encodes CASSHYWGSRGRDTQYF.

This clone was detected once. The gene calls are TRBV5-1 and TRBJ2-7; D uncertain. Germline CDR1 and CDR2: SGHRS and YFSETQ. V lost 0 bases and J lost 2, with 9 bases in between. The CDR3 contains 14 residues. DNA of the CDR3: TGCGCCAGCAGCTTGGAAAAGGTTCCCTACGAGCAGTACTTC. Translated: CASSLEKVPYEQYF. The full variable domain, rest sourced from reference TRBV5-1 and TRBJ2-7, is KAGVTQTPRYLIKTRGQQVTLSCSPISGHRSVSWYQQTPGQGLQFLFEYFSETQRNKGNFPGRFSGRQFSNSRSEMNVSTLELGDSALYLCASSLEKVPYEQYFGPGTRLTVT.

The chain employs TRBV5-6 and TRBJ2-1, with TRBD2 matching over 7 bases. This CDR3 region has 15 residues. V was pared by 0 bases and J by 2 bases, with 2 bases of the junction left unmatched. Germline values: CDR1 SGHDT, CDR2 YYEEEE. CDR3 nucleotide sequence: TGTGCCAGCAGCTTGGCTAGCGGTGCCTACAATGAGCAGTTCTTC. This gives the protein CASSLASGAYNEQFF.

The chain employs TRBV2 and TRBJ2-7; D might be TRBD2 (6 bases). Trimming stripped 6 bases from V and 3 bases from J, with 12 bases between. The CDR3 covers 13 residues. Germline V gene sequence: CDR1 SNHLY, CDR2 FYNNEI. CDR3 protein: CASRTGLLYEQYF. CDR3 bases: TGTGCCAGCAGGACCGGACTACTCTACGAGCAGTACTTC.

The chain recombines TRBV24-1 with TRBJ1-5; D not certain. The ends were cut back, 0 bases at V and 3 bases at J, with 11 bases in the middle. The CDR3 is 16 amino acids. The germline CDR1 and CDR2 sequences are KGHDR and SFDVKD. CDR3 amino acids: CATSDLDGPLNQPQHF. CDR3 coding DNA: TGTGCCACCAGTGATTTGGATGGCCCCCTCAATCAGCCCCAGCATTTT.

The CDR3 sequence is CASSHPAQGTGELFF. DNA of the CDR3: TGTGCCAGCAGCCACCCCGCCCAGGGAACCGGGGAGCTGTTTTTT. The rearrangement uses TRBV11-3 and TRBJ2-2; maybe TRBD1 (5 bases). There are 15 residues in the CDR3. The V gene's germline CDR1 is SGHNT and CDR2 YENEEA. Trimming cost V 5 bases and J 5 bases, with 15 bases left between them.

The chain combines TRBV3-1 (or the pseudogene TRBV3-2) with TRBJ2-1, with TRBD2 as a possible D gene (6 bases). The CDR3 contains 15 residues. Trimming removed 1 base from V and 7 bases from J, with 14 bases in between. Germline V gene data show CDR1 as LGHDT and CDR2 as YNNKEL (reference sequence). As DNA, the CDR3 is TGTGCCAGCAGCCAAGGCCTAGCGAATGGTAATGAGCAGTTCTTC. Translating it yields CASSQGLANGNEQFF.

J is TRBJ2-7 and V is TRBV5-4; 8 bases agree with TRBD2. Per germline, CDR1 SGHNT and CDR2 YYREEE (reference sequence). This CDR3 has 15 residues. Trimming took 0 bases from V and 5 from J; bases not matched to a gene: 7. CDR3 sequence reads: CASSLVPGGPDEQYF. CDR3 sequence (DNA): TGTGCCAGCAGCTTGGTTCCGGGAGGGCCCGACGAGCAGTACTTC.

V is TRBV13 and J is TRBJ1-3; D might be TRBD1 (6 bases). Germline V gene lookup returns CDR1 PRHDT and CDR2 FYEKMQ (reference sequence). This CDR3 region has 15 residues. Trimming took 4 bases from V and 0 from J, leaving 10 bases between them. This CDR3 reads CASSSGQLSGNTIYF. The CDR3 region has the DNA TGTGCCAGCAGCTCCGGACAGCTCTCTGGAAACACCATATATTTT.